This T cell receptor (beta chain) was recorded in a study of cytomegalovirus exposure and HLA in healthy donors. Study in general: The same platform was used for the 120 validation repertoires and the approximately 670 first-cohort repertoires, a later analysis reported.

Study-level results: Most TCR sequences were seen very rarely across donors, but some public TCRs occurred in many. According to a subsequent analysis, TCR clusters identified in the first cohort showed a tendency to co-occur across the 120 or so validation repertoires.

TCRdb's table, derived via immunoSEQ multiplex PCR, lists solely in-frame clones and lacks some. The table lists 150,000 to 200,000 clones, 75% to 90% of them singletons. Comments on this clone: No antigen is known for it.

The ends were cut back, 0 bases at V and 0 bases at J, with 19 bases in the middle. Germline-derived CDR1 and CDR2 are SGHRS and YFSETQ. The length of the CDR3 is 19 residues. Sequencing was carried out using PBMCs. The V gene is TRBV5-1, the J gene TRBJ2-1; D gene unclear. The sequence was obtained from a man aged 18 to 29 in good health and CMV-seropositive. The CDR3 loop reads CASSLDSRSSGSSYNEQFF. CDR3 coding DNA: TGCGCCAGCAGCTTGGATTCGAGGTCTTCCGGGTCCTCCTACAATGAGCAGTTCTTC.